The present T cell receptor (beta chain) was sequenced within a study of T-cell memory formation after mild COVID-19. Study-level points and caveats: Certain responding clones were present in pre-infection memory, suggesting participation of cross-reactive memory.

CDR1 and CDR2 from the germline V gene are SGDLS and YYNGEE. The CDR3 is made up of 16 amino acids. V was cut by 0 bases and J by 7 bases, with 17 bases left in between. TCRdb analysed the 5' RACE reads with MiXCR anew, one entry per CDR3 protein. The sample lists roughly 250,000 distinct CDR3 sequences; approximately 16% were seen once. This clonotype has only a few counts. Its antigen is currently unknown. The origin of this receptor is a man between 18 and 29 years old who had mild COVID-19 (a few samples of this study predate the infection). Cell type and time point are not known. The V and J genes are TRBV9 and TRBJ2-1, with D perhaps given as TRBD1 or TRBD2 (6 bases each). The sequencing input was PBMCs or a T cell subset sorted from them (not recorded which). CDR3: CASSVVPGASGNEQFF. In DNA form, the CDR3 reads TGTGCCAGCAGCGTAGTACCGGGGGCATCAGGAAATGAGCAGTTCTTC.